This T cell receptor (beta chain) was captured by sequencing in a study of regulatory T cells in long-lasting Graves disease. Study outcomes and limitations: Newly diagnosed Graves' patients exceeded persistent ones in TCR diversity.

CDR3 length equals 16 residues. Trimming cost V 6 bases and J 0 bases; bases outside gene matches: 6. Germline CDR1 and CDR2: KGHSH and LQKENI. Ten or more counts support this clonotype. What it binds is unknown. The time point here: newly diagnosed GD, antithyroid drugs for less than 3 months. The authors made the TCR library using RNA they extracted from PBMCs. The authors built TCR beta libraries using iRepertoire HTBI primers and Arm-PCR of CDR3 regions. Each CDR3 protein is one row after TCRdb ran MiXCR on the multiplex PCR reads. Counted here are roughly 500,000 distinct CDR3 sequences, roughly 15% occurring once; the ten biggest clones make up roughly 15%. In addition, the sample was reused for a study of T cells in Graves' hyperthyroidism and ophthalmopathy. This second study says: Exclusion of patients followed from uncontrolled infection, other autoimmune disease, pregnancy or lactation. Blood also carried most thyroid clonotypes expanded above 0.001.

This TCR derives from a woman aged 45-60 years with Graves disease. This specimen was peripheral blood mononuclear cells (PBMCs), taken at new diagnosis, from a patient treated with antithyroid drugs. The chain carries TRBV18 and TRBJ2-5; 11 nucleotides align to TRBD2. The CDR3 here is CASSSGTSGDQETQYF. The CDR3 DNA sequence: TGTGCCAGCTCGTCCGGGACTAGCGGAGACCAAGAGACCCAGTACTTC.